The clone carrying this T cell receptor (beta chain) was found many times. Its target is not known. This CDR3 contains 15 residues. CDR1 and CDR2 from the germline V gene are MDHEN and SYDVKM. V lost 6 bases to trimming and J lost 7 bases; unmatched junction nucleotides: 13. Profiling of TCR beta VDJ combinations and CDR3 sequences used genomic DNA as template. Each CDR3 protein gets one entry after TCRdb re-called the reads with MiXCR. The sample yields some 190,000 distinct CDR3 sequences, approximately 52% seen once. This specimen comes from a study of CD8+CD57+ T cells in acquired aplastic anemia. As for the study in general: When averaged, DNA from sorted CD4+ and CD8+ cells came to 3.2 ug.

Study-level findings and limits: Between patients and controls, over 25 CD8+ CDR3 sequences were found in common. Patients did not significantly differ from controls in CD8+ Simpson's diversity.

The chain is built from TRBV28 and TRBJ2-7, with 9 bases lining up with TRBD1. The sequenced sample consisted of sorted CD4+, CD8+, or CD8+CD57+ T cells (not recorded which) from PBMCs. The receptor was derived from a human donor in good health, serving as a control. CDR3 coding DNA: TGTGCCAGCAGAACCCGGACAGGGGCCTTGAGAGAGCAGTACTTC. This sequence encodes CASRTRTGALREQYF.